This T cell receptor (beta chain) was sequenced for a study of T-cell memory formation after mild COVID-19. Study outcomes and limitations: CD4+ clones that contracted lay mainly in CM and EM; CD8+ ones lay in EMRA.

Each CDR3 protein is one row after TCRdb ran MiXCR on the 5' RACE reads. The table lists 410,000 or so distinct CDR3 sequences, about 22% of them singletons, with about 12% in the top ten. This clonotype was detected only once. Its antigen remains unidentified. Germline values: CDR1 MNHEY, CDR2 SVGEGT. V shed 0 bases, J shed 4 bases, and the junction held 6 bases outside the gene matches. This CDR3 region has 16 residues. The chain is built from TRBV6-2 or TRBV6-3 and TRBJ2-7; 10 bases are a match to TRBD2. Sequences were obtained from PBMCs or a T cell subset sorted from them (not recorded which). This sequence was found in an adult woman who had mild COVID-19 (a few samples of this study predate the infection). Cell type and time point are not known. The DNA of the CDR3 is TGTGCCAGCAGTTACTCGCCTAGCGGGAGAGGGTACGAGCAGTACTTC. Its translation: CASSYSPSGRGYEQYF.